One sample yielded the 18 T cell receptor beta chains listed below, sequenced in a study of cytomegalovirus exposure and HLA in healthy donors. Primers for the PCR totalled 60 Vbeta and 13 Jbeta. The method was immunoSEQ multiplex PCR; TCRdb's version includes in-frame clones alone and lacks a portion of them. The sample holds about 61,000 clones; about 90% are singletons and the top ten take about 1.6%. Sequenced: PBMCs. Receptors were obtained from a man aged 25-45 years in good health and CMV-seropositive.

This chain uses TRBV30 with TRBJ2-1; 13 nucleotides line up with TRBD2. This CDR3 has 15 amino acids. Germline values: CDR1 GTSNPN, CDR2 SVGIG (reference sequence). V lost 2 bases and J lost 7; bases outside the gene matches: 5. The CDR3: CAWSWRTSGSNEQFF. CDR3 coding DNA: TGTGCCTGGAGTTGGCGGACTAGCGGGAGTAATGAGCAGTTCTTC.

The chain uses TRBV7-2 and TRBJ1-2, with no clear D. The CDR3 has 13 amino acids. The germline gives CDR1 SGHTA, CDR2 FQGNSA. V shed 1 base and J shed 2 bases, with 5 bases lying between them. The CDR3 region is CASSLERNYGYTF. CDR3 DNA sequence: TGTGCCAGCAGCTTAGAGAGGAACTATGGCTACACCTTC.

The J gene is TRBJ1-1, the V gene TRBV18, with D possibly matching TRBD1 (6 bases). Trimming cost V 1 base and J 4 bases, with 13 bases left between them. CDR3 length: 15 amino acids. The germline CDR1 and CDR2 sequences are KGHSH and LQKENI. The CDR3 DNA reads TGTGCCAGCTCACCACGGGGGGGCTTCGGCACTGAAGCTTTCTTT. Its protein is CASSPRGGFGTEAFF.

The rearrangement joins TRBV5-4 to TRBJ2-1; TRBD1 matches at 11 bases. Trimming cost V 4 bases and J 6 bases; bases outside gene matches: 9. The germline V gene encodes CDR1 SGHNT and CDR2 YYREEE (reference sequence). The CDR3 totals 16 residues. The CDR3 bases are TGTGCCAGCAGCCATGGACAGGGGGCGGCCTCCAATGAGCAGTTCTTC. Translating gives CASSHGQGAASNEQFF.

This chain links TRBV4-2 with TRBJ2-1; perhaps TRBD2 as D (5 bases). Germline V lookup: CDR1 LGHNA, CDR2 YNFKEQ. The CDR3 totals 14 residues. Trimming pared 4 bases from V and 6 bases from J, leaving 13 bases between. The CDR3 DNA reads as TGTGCCAGCAGCCCGGACTGGAACGTCAATGAGCAGTTCTTC. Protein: CASSPDWNVNEQFF.

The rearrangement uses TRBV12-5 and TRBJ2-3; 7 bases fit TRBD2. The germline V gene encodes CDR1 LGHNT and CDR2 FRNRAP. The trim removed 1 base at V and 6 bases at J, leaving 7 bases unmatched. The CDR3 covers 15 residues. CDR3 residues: CASGLGSREMDTQYF. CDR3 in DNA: TGTGCTAGTGGTTTGGGGTCGCGGGAGATGGATACGCAGTATTTT.

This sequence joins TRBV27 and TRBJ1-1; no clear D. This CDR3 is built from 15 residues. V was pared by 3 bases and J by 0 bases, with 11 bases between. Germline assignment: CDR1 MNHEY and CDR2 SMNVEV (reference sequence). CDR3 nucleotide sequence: TGTGCCAGCAGTTTTACACACCTTCTGAACACTGAAGCTTTCTTT. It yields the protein CASSFTHLLNTEAFF.

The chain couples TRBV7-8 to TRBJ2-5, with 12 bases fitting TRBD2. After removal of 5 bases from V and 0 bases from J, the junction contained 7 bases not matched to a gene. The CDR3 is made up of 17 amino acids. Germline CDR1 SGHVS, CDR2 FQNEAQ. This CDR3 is CASSPRLAGGNQETQYF. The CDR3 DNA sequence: TGTGCCAGCAGCCCTAGGCTAGCGGGAGGGAACCAAGAGACCCAGTACTTC. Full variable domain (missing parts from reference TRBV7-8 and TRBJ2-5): GAGVSQSPRYKVAKRGQDVALRCDPISGHVSLFWYQQALGQGPEFLTYFQNEAQLDKSGLPSDRFFAERPEGSVSTLKIQRTQQEDSAVYLCASSPRLAGGNQETQYFGPGTRLLVL.

The CDR3 is CASSLQGDRAEAFF. CDR3 sequence (DNA): TGTGCCAGTAGTCTACAGGGGGATAGAGCTGAAGCTTTCTTT. The V and J genes are TRBV19 and TRBJ1-1; TRBD1 agrees at 8 bases. The V gene's germline CDR1 is LNHDA and CDR2 SQIVND (reference sequence). The CDR3 totals 14 residues. V shed 5 bases and J 6 bases; nucleotides not matched to a gene: 8.

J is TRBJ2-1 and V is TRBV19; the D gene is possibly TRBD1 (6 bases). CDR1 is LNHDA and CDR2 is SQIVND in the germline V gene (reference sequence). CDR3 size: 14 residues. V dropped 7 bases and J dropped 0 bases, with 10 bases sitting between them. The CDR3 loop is CASKGDSSYNEQFF. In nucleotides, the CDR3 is TGTGCCAGTAAGGGGGATAGCTCCTACAATGAGCAGTTCTTC. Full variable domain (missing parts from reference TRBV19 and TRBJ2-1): DGGITQSPKYLFRKEGQNVTLSCEQNLNHDAMYWYRQDPGQGLRLIYYSQIVNDFQKGDIAEGYSVSREKKESFPLTVTSAQKNPTAFYLCASKGDSSYNEQFFGPGTRLTVL.

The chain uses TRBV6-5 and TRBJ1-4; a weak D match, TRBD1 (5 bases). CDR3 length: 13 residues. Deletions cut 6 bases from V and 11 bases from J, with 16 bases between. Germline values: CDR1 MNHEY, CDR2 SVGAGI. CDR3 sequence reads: CASRVGTKGKLFF. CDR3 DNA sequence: TGTGCCAGCAGAGTAGGGACTAAAGGGAAACTGTTTTTT.

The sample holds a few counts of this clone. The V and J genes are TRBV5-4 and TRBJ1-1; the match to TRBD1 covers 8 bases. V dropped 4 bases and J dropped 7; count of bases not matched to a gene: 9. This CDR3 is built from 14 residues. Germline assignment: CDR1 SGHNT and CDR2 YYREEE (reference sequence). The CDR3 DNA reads TGTGCCAGCAGCACGAACGCAGGGGGCAGTGAAGCTTTCTTT. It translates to CASSTNAGGSEAFF. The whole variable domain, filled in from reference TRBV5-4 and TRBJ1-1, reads ETGVTQSPTHLIKTRGQQVTLRCSSQSGHNTVSWYQQALGQGPQFIFQYYREEENGRGNFPPRFSGLQFPNYSSELNVNALELDDSALYLCASSTNAGGSEAFFGQGTRLTVV.

The chain's CDR3 is CASSKRVSGRGDTQYF. DNA for the CDR3: TGTGCCAGCAGCAAACGTGTTAGCGGGAGAGGAGATACGCAGTATTTT. V gene TRBV21-1 combines with J gene TRBJ2-3; TRBD2 is the table's D call, not checked against the DNA. TRBV21-1 is reported as a pseudogene. The length of the CDR3 is 16 residues.

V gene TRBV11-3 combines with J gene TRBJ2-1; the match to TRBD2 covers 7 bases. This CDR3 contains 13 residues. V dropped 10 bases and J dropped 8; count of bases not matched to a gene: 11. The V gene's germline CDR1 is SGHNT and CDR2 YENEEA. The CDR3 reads CANSGLGRYEQFF. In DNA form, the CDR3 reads TGTGCCAACAGTGGACTAGGTCGGTATGAGCAGTTCTTC.

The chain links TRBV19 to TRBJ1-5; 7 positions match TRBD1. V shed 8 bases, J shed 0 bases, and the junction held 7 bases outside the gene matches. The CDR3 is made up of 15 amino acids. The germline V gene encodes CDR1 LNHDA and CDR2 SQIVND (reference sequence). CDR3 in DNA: TGTGCCAGTTGCCCGACAGGGACTAGCAATCAGCCCCAGCATTTT. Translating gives CASCPTGTSNQPQHF.

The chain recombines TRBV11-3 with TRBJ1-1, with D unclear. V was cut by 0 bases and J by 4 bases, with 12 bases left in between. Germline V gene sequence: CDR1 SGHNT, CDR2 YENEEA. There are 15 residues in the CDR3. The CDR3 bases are TGTGCCAGCAGCTTAGATCTTGGAGTGACCACTGAAGCTTTCTTT. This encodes CASSLDLGVTTEAFF.

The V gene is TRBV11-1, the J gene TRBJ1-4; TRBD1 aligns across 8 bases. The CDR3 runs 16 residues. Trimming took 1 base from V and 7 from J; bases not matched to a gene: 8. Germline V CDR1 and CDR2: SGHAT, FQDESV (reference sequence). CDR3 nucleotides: TGTGCCAGCAGCTTAGGGACAGGGCTGAAGCGTGAAAAACTGTTTTTT. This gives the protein CASSLGTGLKREKLFF.

CDR3 DNA: TGTGCCAGCAGCCCCAGGACAGTAGTCGGGGAGCTGTTTTTT. The encoded protein is CASSPRTVVGELFF. The chain couples TRBV2 to TRBJ2-2; tentatively, D is TRBD1 (6 bases). The germline V gene encodes CDR1 SNHLY and CDR2 FYNNEI. V was cut by 6 bases and J by 7 bases, with 15 bases left in between. The length of the CDR3 is 14 residues.